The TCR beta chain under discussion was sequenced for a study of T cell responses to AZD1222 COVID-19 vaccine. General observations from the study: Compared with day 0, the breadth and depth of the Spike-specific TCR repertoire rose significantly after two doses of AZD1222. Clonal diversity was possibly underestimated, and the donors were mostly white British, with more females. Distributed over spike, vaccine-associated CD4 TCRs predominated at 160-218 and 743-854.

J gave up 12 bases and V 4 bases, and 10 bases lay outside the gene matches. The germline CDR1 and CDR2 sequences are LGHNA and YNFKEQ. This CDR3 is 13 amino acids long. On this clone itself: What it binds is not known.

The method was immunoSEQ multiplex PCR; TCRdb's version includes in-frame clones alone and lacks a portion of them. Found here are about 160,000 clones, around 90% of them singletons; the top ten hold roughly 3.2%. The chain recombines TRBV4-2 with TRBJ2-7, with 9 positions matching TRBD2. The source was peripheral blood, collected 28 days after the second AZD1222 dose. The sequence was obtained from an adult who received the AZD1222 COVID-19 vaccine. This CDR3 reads CASSRRLAALPYF. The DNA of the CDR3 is TGTGCCAGCAGCCGTAGACTAGCGGCCCTACCGTACTTC.